This T cell receptor (beta chain) was retrieved from a study of PD-L1 blockade in urothelial cancer (dated by TCRdb to about 2017). Looking at the study overall: Therapy was started around 2014 for all patients, and atezolizumab 1,200 mg was administered intravenously every 3 weeks. Pretreatment blood TCR-seq was available for about 28 patients, at least one posttreatment blood collection was obtained for 25 or so patients, and tumor TCR-seq was available for 25 or so patients. Blood samples gave median yields of approximately 130,000 T cells and more than 80,000 unique TCRs, along with a median clonality of about 0.084. Eight to ten patients achieved durable clinical benefit and some 21 did not. The study, an exploratory multi-omic analysis, examined somatic, immune and clinical correlates of response to PD-L1 blockade with atezolizumab in urothelial cancer. Pretreatment tumor samples and matched peripheral blood, collected serially before and after atezolizumab treatment, underwent TCR sequencing. Patients had an ECOG performance status of 0 or 1 and had received between 0 and 3 prior chemotherapy regimens. In the same patients, whole exome sequencing and RNA sequencing of pretreatment tumors were performed in addition to TCR sequencing. Blood samples were analyzed at two time points: 3 weeks after treatment start (second dose) and 6 weeks after treatment start. Twenty-five of 29 patients were males with bladder-origin urothelial cancer, and 18 of 29 reported a prior smoking history. Progression-free survival longer than 6 months counted as durable clinical benefit, and TCR features were additionally tested against both progression-free and overall survival.

To estimate absolute template abundance from read counts, synthetic TCR analog templates were spiked into each PCR. The immunoSEQ assay used bias-controlled V and J gene primers to amplify TCRbeta CDR3 regions from genomic DNA. Rearranged TCRbeta segments were sequenced at approximately 20X coverage. For the original study's pipeline: Clustering was used to correct sequencing errors, and CDR3s were annotated against IMGT to assign V, D and J genes. Downstream analyses used only productive TCRbeta rearrangements and left out out-of-frame or stop-codon sequences. Clonality was calculated as one minus the Shannon entropy normalized by the log of the number of unique productive sequences. Clones differing between time points or between blood and tumor were identified by Fisher's exact test with Benjamini-Hochberg correction at adjusted p below 0.01. TCRdb holds this immuneACCESS table with in-frame rearrangements only. Some clones are missing; in checked studies, unresolved V genes explain under half, and the rest has no known cause. D and trimming come from the DNA, and the V and J calls and clone size come from that table. This sample comprises about 30,000 clones, 80% to 90% of them detected only once. Approximately 8.1% of the sample comes from the top ten.

Taken with the paper, the label for time point translates to: peripheral blood 6 weeks after treatment start. A cohort of approximately 31 patients with locally advanced or metastatic urothelial carcinoma, treated at Memorial Sloan Kettering on a trial protocol, was included. Peripheral blood mononuclear cells were collected pretreatment and during treatment, at between 1 and 8 total time points per patient. The Qiagen DNeasy Blood extraction kit was used to purify genomic DNA from total PBMCs and tumor samples. PBMCs were collected pretreatment and during treatment and were isolated and stored as previously described. Results and caveats for the whole study, not just this receptor: Because of the small sample size (n ≈ 29) and the many exploratory analyses performed, the results are intended to be regarded as hypothesis-generating. Improved progression-free and overall survival was found to be associated with pretreatment peripheral blood TCR clonality below the median. Among patients with durable benefit, tumor-associated TCR clones showed greater expansion in peripheral blood 3 weeks after treatment started (n ≈ 21, p = 0.022).

A remark on this clone: The antigen it recognizes is unknown. Per-base qualities were not stored, and no clone one base away is much larger.

The CDR3 spans 12 residues, from the cysteine through the phenylalanine. Only the CDR3 DNA is retained, 36 bases long and in frame from the first base. Trimming removed 4 bases from V and 3 bases from J, leaving 9 bases between the germline ends. Sequences SQVTM (CDR1) and ANQGSEA (CDR2) are obtained from the germline V gene. The clonotype originates from a man older than 75 with urothelial cancer. The chain uses TRBV29-1 and TRBJ1-2; no D gene call is confident. The sequencing here drew on PBMCs, taken around atezolizumab (anti-PD-L1) treatment. The nucleotides are TGCAGCGTTGGGGTCGGGGACTATGGCTACACCTTC. Translated, this is CSVGVGDYGYTF.